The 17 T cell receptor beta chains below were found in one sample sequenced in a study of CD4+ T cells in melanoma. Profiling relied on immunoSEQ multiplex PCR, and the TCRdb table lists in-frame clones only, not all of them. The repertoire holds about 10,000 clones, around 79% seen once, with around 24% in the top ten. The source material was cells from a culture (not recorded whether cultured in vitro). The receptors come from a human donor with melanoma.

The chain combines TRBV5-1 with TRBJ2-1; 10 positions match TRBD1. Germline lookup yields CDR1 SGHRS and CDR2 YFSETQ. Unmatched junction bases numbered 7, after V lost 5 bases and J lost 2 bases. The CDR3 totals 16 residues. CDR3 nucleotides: TGCGCCAGCAGTAACCCCGGGACAGGGGCCTACAATGAGCAGTTCTTC. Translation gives CASSNPGTGAYNEQFF.

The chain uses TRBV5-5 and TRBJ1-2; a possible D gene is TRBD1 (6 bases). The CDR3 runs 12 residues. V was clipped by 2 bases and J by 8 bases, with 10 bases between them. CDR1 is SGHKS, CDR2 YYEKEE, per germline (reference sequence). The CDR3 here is CASSFTGRGYTF. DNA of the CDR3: TGTGCCAGCAGCTTTACAGGGCGAGGCTACACCTTC. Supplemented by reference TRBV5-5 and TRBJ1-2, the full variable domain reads DAGVTQSPTHLIKTRGQQVTLRCSPISGHKSVSWYQQVLGQGPQFIFQYYEKEERGRGNFPDRFSARQFPNYSSELNVNALLLGDSALYLCASSFTGRGYTFGSGTRLTVV.

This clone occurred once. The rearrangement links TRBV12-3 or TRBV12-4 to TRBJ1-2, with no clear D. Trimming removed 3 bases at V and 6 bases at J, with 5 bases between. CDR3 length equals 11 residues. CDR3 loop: CASSFGDGYTF. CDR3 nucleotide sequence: TGTGCCAGCAGTTTCGGCGATGGCTACACCTTC.

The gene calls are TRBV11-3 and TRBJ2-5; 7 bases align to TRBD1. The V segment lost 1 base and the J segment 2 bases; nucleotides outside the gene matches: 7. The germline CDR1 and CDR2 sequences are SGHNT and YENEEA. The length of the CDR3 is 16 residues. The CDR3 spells CASSLVHGTAQETQYF. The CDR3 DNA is TGTGCCAGCAGCTTAGTGCATGGGACAGCACAAGAGACCCAGTACTTC.

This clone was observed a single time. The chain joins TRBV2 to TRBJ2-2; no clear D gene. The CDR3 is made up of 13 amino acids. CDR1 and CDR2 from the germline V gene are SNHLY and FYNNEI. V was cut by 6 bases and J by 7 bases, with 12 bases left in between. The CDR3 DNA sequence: TGTGCCAGCAGATTTACTTCGGTCGGGGAGCTGTTTTTT. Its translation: CASRFTSVGELFF. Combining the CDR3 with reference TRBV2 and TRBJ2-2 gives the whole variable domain EPEVTQTPSHQVTQMGQEVILRCVPISNHLYFYWYRQILGQKVEFLVSFYNNEISEKSEIFDDQFSVERPDGSNFTLKIRSTKLEDSAMYFCASRFTSVGELFFGEGSRLTVL.

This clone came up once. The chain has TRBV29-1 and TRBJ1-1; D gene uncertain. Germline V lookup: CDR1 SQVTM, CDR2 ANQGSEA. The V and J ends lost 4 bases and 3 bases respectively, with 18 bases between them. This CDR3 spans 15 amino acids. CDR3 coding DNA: TGCAGCGTTGCTCCGGGGTGGGGTATGGACACTGAAGCTTTCTTT. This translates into CSVAPGWGMDTEAFF.

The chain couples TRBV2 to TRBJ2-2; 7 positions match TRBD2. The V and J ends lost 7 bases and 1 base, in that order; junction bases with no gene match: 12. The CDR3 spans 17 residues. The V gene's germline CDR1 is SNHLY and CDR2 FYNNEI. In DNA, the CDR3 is TGTGCCAGCACCCTTGTGTCGTGGGGGGGGAACACCGGGGAGCTGTTTTTT. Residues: CASTLVSWGGNTGELFF.

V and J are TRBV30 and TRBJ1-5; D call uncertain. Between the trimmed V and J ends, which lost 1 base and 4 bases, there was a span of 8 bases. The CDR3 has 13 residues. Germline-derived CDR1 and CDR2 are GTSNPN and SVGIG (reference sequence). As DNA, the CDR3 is TGTGCCTGGAGTGAGATCCGGAATCAGCCCCAGCATTTT. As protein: CAWSEIRNQPQHF.

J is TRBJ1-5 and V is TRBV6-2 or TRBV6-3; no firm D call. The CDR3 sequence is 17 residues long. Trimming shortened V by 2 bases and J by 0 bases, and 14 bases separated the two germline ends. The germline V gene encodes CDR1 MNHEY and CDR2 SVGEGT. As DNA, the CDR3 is TGTGCCAGCAGTTACGACCGACCGCGGTATAGCAATCAGCCCCAGCATTTT. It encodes CASSYDRPRYSNQPQHF.

This CDR3 reads CSVVLMGGGPTYEQYF. DNA for the CDR3: TGCAGCGTTGTTCTAATGGGCGGGGGTCCCACCTACGAGCAGTACTTC. The rearrangement joins TRBV29-1 to TRBJ2-7; 7 bases fit TRBD2. Germline V gives CDR1 SQVTM, CDR2 ANQGSEA. Germline trimming cut 4 bases from V and 2 bases from J; bases unmatched to any gene: 14. The CDR3 is 16 amino acids.

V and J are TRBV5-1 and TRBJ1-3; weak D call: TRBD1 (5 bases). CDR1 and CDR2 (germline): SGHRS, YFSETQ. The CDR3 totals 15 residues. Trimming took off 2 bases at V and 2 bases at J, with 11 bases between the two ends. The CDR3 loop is CASSFDPGPGNTIYF. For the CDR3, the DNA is TGCGCCAGCAGCTTCGATCCAGGGCCTGGAAACACCATATATTTT.

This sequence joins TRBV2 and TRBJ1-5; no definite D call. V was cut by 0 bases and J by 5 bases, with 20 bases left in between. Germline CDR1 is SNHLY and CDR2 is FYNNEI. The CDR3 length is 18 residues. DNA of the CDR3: TGTGCCAGCAGTGAAGCGCTTTTCATGTGGAGGGATGATCAGCCCCAGCATTTT. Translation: CASSEALFMWRDDQPQHF.

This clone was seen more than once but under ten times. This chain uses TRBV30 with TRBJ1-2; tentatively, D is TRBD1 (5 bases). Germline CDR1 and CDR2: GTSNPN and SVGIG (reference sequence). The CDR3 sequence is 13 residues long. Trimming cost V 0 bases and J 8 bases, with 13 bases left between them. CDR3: CAWSVTGYEGYTF. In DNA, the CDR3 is TGTGCCTGGAGTGTAACAGGCTATGAAGGCTACACCTTC.

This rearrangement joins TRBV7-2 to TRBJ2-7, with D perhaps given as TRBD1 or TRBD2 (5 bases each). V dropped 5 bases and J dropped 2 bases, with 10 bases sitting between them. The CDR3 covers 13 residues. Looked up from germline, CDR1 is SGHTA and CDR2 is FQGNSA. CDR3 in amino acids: CASSPMGAYEQYF. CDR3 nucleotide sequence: TGTGCCAGCAGCCCAATGGGGGCCTACGAGCAGTACTTC.

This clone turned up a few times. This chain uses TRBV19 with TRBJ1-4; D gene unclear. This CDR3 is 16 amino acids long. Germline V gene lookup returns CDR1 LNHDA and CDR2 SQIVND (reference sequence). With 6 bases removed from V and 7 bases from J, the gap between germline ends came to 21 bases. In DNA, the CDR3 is TGTGCCAGTAGGAGCCTTCATGGGGAGCAAAGTGAAAAACTGTTTTTT. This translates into CASRSLHGEQSEKLFF.

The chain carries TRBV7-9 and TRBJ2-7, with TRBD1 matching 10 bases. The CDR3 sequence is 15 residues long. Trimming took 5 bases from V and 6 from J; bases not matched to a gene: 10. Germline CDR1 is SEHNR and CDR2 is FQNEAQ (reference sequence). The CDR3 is CASSGAGTGEVEQYF. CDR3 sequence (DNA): TGTGCCAGCAGCGGTGCCGGGACAGGGGAGGTCGAGCAGTACTTC.

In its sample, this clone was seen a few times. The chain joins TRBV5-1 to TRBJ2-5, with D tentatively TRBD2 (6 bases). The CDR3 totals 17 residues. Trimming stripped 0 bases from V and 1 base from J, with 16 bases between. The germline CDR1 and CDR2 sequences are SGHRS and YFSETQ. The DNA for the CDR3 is TGCGCCAGCAGCTTGGCCCCCTCCGGGAGCGGCCAAGAGACCCAGTACTTC. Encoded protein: CASSLAPSGSGQETQYF.